Sequencing of this T cell receptor beta chain was carried out in a study of blood T cell repertoires in COVID-19 (dated by TCRdb to the early 2020s). For the wider study: Samples covering the acute and convalescent phases of COVID-19 were provided by collaborators in the United States, Italy and Spain. The material from the prospective study consisted of cDNA or gDNA derived from T cells, B-cell-depleted T cells, or PBMCs. The dataset comprised deeply sampled blood TCRbeta repertoires from subjects exposed to, actively infected with, or recovered from COVID-19. The repertoires were released in a freely available public database intended as a resource for research on the immune response to SARS-CoV-2. The samples were drawn from the first 160 participants of the ongoing ImmuneRACE study and from under 1,500 subjects provided by 6 global collaborators. The sample metadata nearly always contained a de-identified subject ID, COVID-19 status, age in years and sex. Where available, HLA class I and class II types were taken from metadata supplied by the sample provider and were not determined by assay-based typing. Study-level results and caveats: Clinical and demographic metadata were provided uncurated, with the amount varying by source and participant.

The collaborating institutions used their own protocols to collect whole blood in K2EDTA tubes. For TCRbeta analysis, collaborators shipped samples in one of three forms: frozen whole blood, isolated PBMCs, or DNA extracted from either of those sample types. The junction shows trimming of 7 bases on V and 2 bases on J, and the gene matches do not reach 1 base of it. Counted from cysteine to phenylalanine, this CDR3 has 12 amino acids. Only the CDR3 portion is preserved as DNA: 36 bases, with reading frame beginning at the first base. Sequences LNHDA (CDR1) and SQIVND (CDR2) are obtained from the germline V gene (reference sequence). On this clone itself: This receptor's antigen is unknown. No much larger clone exists at a distance of one base, and base qualities are not known.

The immunoSEQ Assay, a bias-controlled multiplex PCR, was used to amplify TCRbeta CDR3 regions from genomic DNA. Processing in the source paper ran as follows. Within the assay, amplification of reference gene primers was used to estimate how many nucleated cells each sample contained. To quantify the absolute abundance of each unique TCRbeta CDR3 rearrangement, sequence reads were collapsed and filtered. For each sample, productive Simpson clonality was calculated as the square root of Simpson's diversity index across productive rearrangements. Sourced from immuneACCESS, this table was stored by TCRdb with only in-frame sequences that have V and J called. A share of the clones is absent; for the studies checked, an unresolved V gene accounts for under half, and the remainder has no known explanation. V and J calls and clone size are as listed in that table; D and trimming were resolved from the DNA. The sample profile shows some 250,000 clones; roughly four fifths of them were found once. The ten largest clones capture approximately 4.7% of the sample.

Sequenced material: peripheral blood. This TCR derives from a man aged 50 to 59 with active or convalescent COVID-19. The V gene is TRBV19 and the J gene is TRBJ1-2; TRBD1 matches 7 bases in the middle. For the CDR3, the sequence is CASTTGNYGYTF. The nucleotides are TGTGCCAGTACGACAGGGAACTATGGCTACACCTTC.